These 23 T cell receptor beta chains originate from one sample sequenced in a study of blood T cell repertoires in COVID-19 (TCRdb year 2020). Libraries were built with the immunoSEQ multiplex PCR assay. TCRdb took this table from immuneACCESS and kept in-frame rearrangements with V and J called. Such tables lack part of the clones; where checked against another copy, unresolved V genes explain under half of the gap, and the rest is unexplained. The sample contains 250,000 or so clones, 75% to 90% of them found a single time. Roughly 8.6% of the sample rests with the top ten. Sample: PBMCs or T cells enriched from blood (not recorded which). These receptors all stem from a middle-aged man who had recovered from COVID-19.

The V and J genes are TRBV28 and TRBJ2-2; tentatively, D is TRBD1 (6 bases). Between the trimmed V and J ends, which lost 2 bases and 5 bases, there was a span of 15 bases. CDR1 and CDR2 (germline): MDHEN, SYDVKM. The CDR3 runs to 16 residues. In DNA form, the CDR3 reads TGTGCCAGCAGTTTAAATACAGGGCGGAGAACCGGGGAGCTGTTTTTT. Amino acids: CASSLNTGRRTGELFF. Together with reference TRBV28 and TRBJ2-2, the CDR3 gives the full variable domain: DVKVTQSSRYLVKRTGEKVFLECVQDMDHENMFWYRQDPGLGLRLIYFSYDVKMKEKGDIPEGYSVSREKKERFSLILESASTNQTSMYLCASSLNTGRRTGELFFGEGSRLTVL.

The rearrangement joins TRBV29-1 to TRBJ1-1; a possible D gene is TRBD1 (5 bases). V gave up 7 bases and J gave up 1 base, with 13 bases separating them. The germline CDR1 and CDR2 sequences are SQVTM and ANQGSEA. The CDR3 extends over 13 amino acids. CDR3 in amino acids: CSAAPTGNTEAFF. CDR3 nucleotides: TGCAGCGCTGCACCCACAGGGAACACTGAAGCTTTCTTT. Full variable domain (remainder filled in from reference TRBV29-1 and TRBJ1-1): SAVISQKPSRDICQRGTSLTIQCQVDSQVTMMFWYRQQPGQSLTLIATANQGSEATYESGFVIDKFPISRPNLTFSTLTVSNMSPEDSSIYLCSAAPTGNTEAFFGQGTRLTVV.

This sequence joins TRBV5-8 and TRBJ1-2; D might be TRBD1 (6 bases). V dropped 0 bases and J dropped 6 bases, with 12 bases sitting between them. Germline V gives CDR1 SGHTS, CDR2 YDEGEE. This CDR3 comprises 14 residues. As DNA, the CDR3 is TGTGCCAGCAGCTTGGATCGGGGGGCAGATGGCTACACCTTC. This encodes CASSLDRGADGYTF.

The CDR3 protein is CASKVTASSGNTIYF. The CDR3 coding sequence is TGTGCCAGTAAGGTCACAGCCTCCTCTGGAAACACCATATATTTT. The rearrangement uses TRBV19 and TRBJ1-3; D ambiguous. V was pared by 7 bases and J by 0 bases, with 13 bases between. CDR3 length equals 15 residues. Looked up from germline, CDR1 is LNHDA and CDR2 is SQIVND (reference sequence).

V gene TRBV30 combines with J gene TRBJ1-2, with D possibly matching TRBD1 (5 bases). V was pared by 3 bases and J by 5 bases, with 10 bases between. CDR1 and CDR2 (germline): GTSNPN, SVGIG (reference sequence). The CDR3 consists of 12 residues. CDR3: CAWRVGLYGYTF. The CDR3 DNA is TGTGCCTGGAGGGTGGGACTTTATGGCTACACCTTC.

This chain's CDR3 is CASSQDAGGWSYNEQFF. CDR3 DNA: TGCGCCAGCAGCCAAGATGCAGGGGGCTGGTCCTACAATGAGCAGTTCTTC. This rearrangement joins TRBV4-3 to TRBJ2-1; 8 positions agree with TRBD1. The CDR3 has 17 residues. The germline V gene encodes CDR1 LGHNA and CDR2 YSLEER. Trimming took 0 bases from V and 1 from J; bases not matched to a gene: 5.

This clone was seen only a few times. CDR3 loop: CASSYPDPGNEQFF. In nucleotides, the CDR3 is TGTGCCAGCAGTTACCCCGACCCAGGGAATGAGCAGTTCTTC. This chain connects TRBV6-2 or TRBV6-3 to TRBJ2-1; D might be TRBD1 (5 bases). Germline assignment: CDR1 MNHEY and CDR2 SVGEGT. Trimming stripped 2 bases from V and 7 bases from J, with 12 bases between. The CDR3 totals 14 residues.

This clone appeared a few times. CDR3 in DNA: TGTGCCAGCAGCCAACGGGAGGGCGGGAATGAAAAACTGTTTTTT. Translation: CASSQREGGNEKLFF. The chain has TRBV3-1 (or the pseudogene TRBV3-2) and TRBJ1-4; D is uncertain. CDR3 length equals 15 residues. Germline V gives CDR1 LGHDT, CDR2 YNNKEL (reference sequence). Trimming stripped 2 bases from V and 5 bases from J, with 12 bases between.

This chain uses TRBV11-1 with TRBJ1-6, with 8 bases fitting TRBD1. V shed 5 bases, J shed 9 bases, and the junction held 6 bases outside the gene matches. CDR1 and CDR2 from the germline V gene are SGHAT and FQDESV (reference sequence). The CDR3 loop spans 14 amino acids. The CDR3 here is CASSPTGDISPLHF. In nucleotides, the CDR3 is TGTGCCAGCAGCCCGACAGGGGATATTTCACCCCTCCACTTT.

This clone has only one observation. The chain is built from TRBV4-3 and TRBJ2-1; TRBD2 agrees at 8 bases. Germline V gives CDR1 LGHNA, CDR2 YSLEER. V was clipped by 1 base and J by 11 bases; unmatched bases: 4. CDR3 length equals 13 residues. CDR3 sequence (DNA): TGCGCCAGCAGCCAAGTCGGGGGGGACAAGCAGTTCTTC. Translated: CASSQVGGDKQFF.

V is TRBV18 and J is TRBJ2-7, with TRBD1 matching 8 bases. The CDR3 covers 18 residues. After removal of 3 bases from V and 6 bases from J, the junction contained 19 bases not matched to a gene. Germline assignment: CDR1 KGHSH and CDR2 LQKENI. Here the CDR3 DNA reads TGTGCCAGCTCACCGTTCCGGGACAGGATAGGAATAAGGGTCGAGCAGTACTTC. Encoded protein: CASSPFRDRIGIRVEQYF.

This clone was observed once. The rearrangement joins TRBV6-5 to TRBJ2-7; 8 nucleotides align to TRBD1. V lost 2 bases, J lost 11 bases, and 5 bases stayed unmatched. The CDR3 spans 12 residues. CDR1 is MNHEY and CDR2 is SVGAGI in the germline V gene. The CDR3, as DNA: TGTGCCAGCAGTTACGGGACGGGACAGGAGTACTTC. As protein: CASSYGTGQEYF.

The chain recombines TRBV30 with TRBJ1-1; D uncertain. Germline V gene sequence: CDR1 GTSNPN, CDR2 SVGIG (reference sequence). This CDR3 contains 11 residues. Trimming removed 0 bases from V and 9 bases from J, with 8 bases in between. The chain's CDR3 is CAWSVRLQAFF. For the CDR3, the DNA is TGTGCCTGGAGTGTACGTCTACAAGCTTTCTTT.

This sequence joins TRBV7-9 and TRBJ1-2; D is unresolved. The CDR3 is made up of 13 amino acids. Per germline, CDR1 SEHNR and CDR2 FQNEAQ (reference sequence). V gave up 1 base and J gave up 2 bases, with 5 bases separating them. DNA of the CDR3: TGTGCCAGCAGCTTAGGAGGAAACTATGGCTACACCTTC. Translated: CASSLGGNYGYTF. The whole variable domain, filled in from reference TRBV7-9 and TRBJ1-2, reads DTGVSQNPRHKITKRGQNVTFRCDPISEHNRLYWYRQTLGQGPEFLTYFQNEAQLEKSRLLSDRFSAERPKGSFSTLEIQRTEQGDSAMYLCASSLGGNYGYTFGSGTRLTVV.

The genes are TRBV7-6 and TRBJ2-1; 9 bases line up with TRBD2. The CDR3 runs to 16 residues. Unmatched junction bases numbered 19, after V lost 4 bases and J lost 15 bases. Germline-derived CDR1 and CDR2 are SGHVS and FNYEAQ. In nucleotides, the CDR3 is TGTGCCAGCAGCTCTCAGGGATTTGGCGGGAGGGCCTTGCTGTTCTTC. Protein: CASSSQGFGGRALLFF.

This clone occurred once. The J gene is TRBJ2-1, the V gene TRBV9; 14 bases match TRBD2. This CDR3 is 15 amino acids long. The germline V gene has CDR1 SGDLS and CDR2 YYNGEE. V dropped 0 bases and J dropped 10; count of bases not matched to a gene: 3. The CDR3 bases are TGTGCCAGCAGCGTAGGGACTAGCGGGGGGCACGAGCAGTTCTTC. Its protein product is CASSVGTSGGHEQFF.

This chain connects TRBV15 to TRBJ2-5; TRBD2 agrees at 15 bases. The V and J ends lost 3 bases and 4 bases, in that order; junction bases with no gene match: 9. Germline loops: CDR1 LNHNV, CDR2 YYDKDF (reference sequence). The CDR3 covers 18 residues. The CDR3 sequence is CATSSGTSGGMTVETQYF. The CDR3 DNA is TGTGCCACCAGCAGTGGGACTAGCGGGGGGATGACAGTAGAGACCCAGTACTTC.

CDR3: CASSLRRGGPMGQFF. As DNA, the CDR3 is TGTGCCAGCAGCTTAAGGCGGGGGGGTCCCATGGGGCAGTTCTTC. The rearrangement joins TRBV7-2 to TRBJ2-1, with 9 bases matching TRBD2. Germline V gene lookup returns CDR1 SGHTA and CDR2 FQGNSA. The CDR3 runs to 15 residues. V gave up 2 bases and J gave up 12 bases; unmatched junction bases: 11.

The J gene is TRBJ2-7, the V gene TRBV27; a weak D match, TRBD2 (6 bases). The CDR3 sequence is 14 residues long. Trimming pared 5 bases from V and 0 bases from J, leaving 11 bases between. Germline loops: CDR1 MNHEY, CDR2 SMNVEV (reference sequence). CDR3 DNA sequence: TGTGCCAGCAGTCCCGGGACTCTCTCCTACGAGCAGTACTTC. Its translation is CASSPGTLSYEQYF.

The V and J genes are TRBV7-9 and TRBJ2-1, with a weak D call TRBD2 (5 bases). V lost 5 bases and J 3 bases, leaving 11 bases between the germline ends. CDR1 and CDR2 from the germline V gene are SEHNR and FQNEAQ (reference sequence). This CDR3 contains 14 residues. CDR3: CASSPRSGYNEQFF. The CDR3 DNA reads as TGTGCCAGCAGCCCCCGCAGCGGCTACAATGAGCAGTTCTTC.

In regard to this clone: This sample also contains other DNA sequences that code for the same CDR3. The V and J genes are TRBV9 and TRBJ1-1; D not certain. Deletions cut 2 bases from V and 1 base from J, with 6 bases between. Germline loops: CDR1 SGDLS, CDR2 YYNGEE. The CDR3 is made up of 13 amino acids. The CDR3 sequence is CASSVSGNTEAFF. DNA for the CDR3: TGTGCCAGCAGCGTTTCCGGGAACACTGAAGCTTTCTTT. Drawing the rest from reference TRBV9 and TRBJ1-1, the complete variable domain is DSGVTQTPKHLITATGQRVTLRCSPRSGDLSVYWYQQSLDQGLQFLIQYYNGEERAKGNILERFSAQQFPDLHSELNLSSLELGDSALYFCASSVSGNTEAFFGQGTRLTVV.

This clone was observed once. V is TRBV6-5 and J is TRBJ2-6; 7 positions match TRBD1. Unmatched junction bases numbered 0, after V lost 0 bases and J lost 1 base. This CDR3 region has 16 residues. The germline V gene has CDR1 MNHEY and CDR2 SVGAGI. The CDR3 nucleotides read TGTGCCAGCAGTTACTCGACAGGGTCTGGGGCCAACGTCCTGACTTTC. Its protein product is CASSYSTGSGANVLTF.

The gene calls are TRBV4-3 and TRBJ1-2, with D possibly being TRBD1 (5 bases). The germline V and J ends were trimmed by 0 bases and 7 bases, with 15 bases remaining between them. CDR3 size: 15 residues. The V gene's germline CDR1 is LGHNA and CDR2 YSLEER. For the CDR3, the DNA is TGCGCCAGCAGCCAAGATGGGCAGGGAGGATTTGGCTACACCTTC. Residues: CASSQDGQGGFGYTF.